This TCR beta chain was recovered during a study of T cell responses to AZD1222 COVID-19 vaccine. Study overall: Second doses that came at about 4 or about 12 weeks were put together.

The method was immunoSEQ multiplex PCR; TCRdb's version includes in-frame clones alone and lacks a portion of them. The profile covers 100,000 or so clones, with roughly 86% appearing a single time and 4% to 6% taken by the ten largest. In the case of this clone: Its specificity is unknown.

The study, taken as a whole, reports: Among those given AZD1222, only 6 or 7 were seropositive at baseline.

This clonotype originated in an adult in good health. The input for sequencing was peripheral blood, taken on day 0 of AZD1222 vaccination.

CDR3 sequence (DNA): TGTGCCAGCAGTTTGGGGGACAGGGGTCGCGACTATGGCTACACCTTC. Translation: CASSLGDRGRDYGYTF. The chain couples TRBV28 to TRBJ1-2; 10 bases are a match to TRBD1. V gave up 3 bases and J gave up 3 bases; unmatched junction bases: 7. The CDR3 spans 16 residues. CDR1 is MDHEN, CDR2 SYDVKM, per germline.